The 15 T cell receptor beta chains presented below share a single source sample, sequenced in a study of blood T cell repertoires in COVID-19. The assay was immunoSEQ multiplex PCR, and TCRdb's table has in-frame clones only and misses some. The data show tens of thousands of clones, under 90% seen once. Sequencing used peripheral blood. All receptors derive from a woman in her seventies with acute or convalescent COVID-19.

V and J are TRBV7-9 and TRBJ1-2; TRBD1 matches 9 bases. Losses at the gene ends were 7 bases for V and 6 bases for J; bases not matched to a gene: 9. This CDR3 contains 14 residues. The germline V gene encodes CDR1 SEHNR and CDR2 FQNEAQ (reference sequence). The CDR3 coding sequence is TGTGCCAGCACCCTTGCTGGACAGGGGCATGGCTACACCTTC. Translation gives CASTLAGQGHGYTF.

V and J are TRBV6-6 and TRBJ1-4; D perhaps matches TRBD1 (6 bases). Trimming removed 2 bases at V and 5 bases at J, with 6 bases between. The CDR3 runs to 13 residues. The germline V gene encodes CDR1 MNHNY and CDR2 SVGAGI (reference sequence). CDR3 amino acids: CASSYTGNEKLFF. CDR3 sequence (DNA): TGTGCCAGCAGTTACACAGGGAATGAAAAACTGTTTTTT.

V and J are TRBV11-2 and TRBJ1-1, with 7 bases lining up with TRBD1. The V gene end was trimmed by 0 bases and the J gene end by 5 bases; junction bases not matched to a gene: 0. In germline, CDR1 is SGHAT, CDR2 FQNNGV. This CDR3 is 13 amino acids long. CDR3 sequence reads: CASSLEQGTEAFF. The CDR3 bases are TGTGCCAGCAGCTTAGAACAGGGGACTGAAGCTTTCTTT.

This chain uses TRBV18 with TRBJ2-2; D is uncertain. This CDR3 has 13 amino acids. CDR1 is KGHSH, CDR2 LQKENI, per germline. Trimming shortened V by 3 bases and J by 7 bases, and 9 bases separated the two germline ends. The CDR3 here is CASSPDSSGELFF. DNA for the CDR3: TGTGCCAGCTCACCCGACTCCAGCGGGGAGCTGTTTTTT. The full variable domain, its missing parts supplied by reference TRBV18 and TRBJ2-2, is NAGVMQNPRHLVRRRGQEARLRCSPMKGHSHVYWYRQLPEEGLKFMVYLQKENIIDESGMPKERFSAEFPKEGPSILRIQQVVRGDSAAYFCASSPDSSGELFFGEGSRLTVL.

The gene calls are TRBV19 and TRBJ1-2, with a weak D call TRBD1 (5 bases). The V gene lost 8 bases and the J gene lost 4 bases, with 17 bases spanning the gap. Per germline, CDR1 LNHDA and CDR2 SQIVND (reference sequence). The CDR3 contains 14 residues. CDR3 nucleotide sequence: TGTGCCAGTGGCTCCAGGGCGATTAGCTATGGCTACACCTTC. Protein sequence: CASGSRAISYGYTF.

The gene calls are TRBV5-6 and TRBJ1-1; 9 bases fit TRBD1. In germline, CDR1 is SGHDT, CDR2 YYEEEE. The CDR3 length is 17 residues. V gave up 0 bases and J gave up 6 bases; unmatched junction bases: 12. The CDR3 DNA reads as TGTGCCAGCAGCTTGGCTTACTCCGGGGACAGGGAGCCTGAAGCTTTCTTT. Translating gives CASSLAYSGDREPEAFF.

This rearrangement joins TRBV7-6 to TRBJ2-3; the match to TRBD2 covers 7 bases. The CDR3 sequence is 16 residues long. Looked up from germline, CDR1 is SGHVS and CDR2 is FNYEAQ. The J segment lost 4 bases and the V segment lost 5 bases, leaving 12 bases of the junction unmatched. Written as DNA, the CDR3 is TGTGCCAGCAGCCCGACCGGCGGGAGTAGGTCAGATACGCAGTATTTT. It yields the protein CASSPTGGSRSDTQYF. Based on the CDR3 plus reference TRBV7-6 and TRBJ2-3, the full variable domain is GAGVSQSPRYKVTKRGQDVALRCDPISGHVSLYWYRQALGQGPEFLTYFNYEAQQDKSGLPNDRFSAERPEGSISTLTIQRTEQRDSAMYRCASSPTGGSRSDTQYFGPGTRLTVL.

V and J are TRBV9 and TRBJ1-2; D is uncertain. Germline lookup yields CDR1 SGDLS and CDR2 YYNGEE. V dropped 0 bases and J dropped 7 bases, with 16 bases sitting between them. This CDR3 comprises 15 residues. The CDR3 region has the DNA TGTGCCAGCAGCGTAGAGGGCCGGGATTCTTCTGGCTACACCTTC. Protein sequence: CASSVEGRDSSGYTF.

The chain employs TRBV28 and TRBJ2-1; D is undetermined. Trimming pared 5 bases from V and 0 bases from J, leaving 11 bases between. Germline V CDR1 and CDR2: MDHEN, SYDVKM. CDR3 size: 15 residues. Here the CDR3 reads CASSHSVSSYNEQFF. In DNA, the CDR3 is TGTGCCAGCAGTCACAGTGTCAGCTCCTACAATGAGCAGTTCTTC.

This clone was observed a single time. The chain uses TRBV28 and TRBJ2-3; 7 nucleotides align to TRBD2. Per the germline V gene, CDR1 is MDHEN and CDR2 is SYDVKM. V gave up 11 bases and J gave up 2 bases; unmatched junction bases: 13. The CDR3 covers 15 residues. The CDR3 region is CAVVTEAGLTDTQYF. CDR3 DNA: TGTGCCGTAGTCACAGAAGCGGGGCTCACAGATACGCAGTATTTT.

This clone was observed a few times. The chain links TRBV10-1 to TRBJ1-6; 8 bases match TRBD1. The CDR3 runs 14 residues. With 4 bases clipped from V and 7 bases from J, the junction kept 3 bases outside the gene matches. Germline CDR1 WNHNN, CDR2 SYGVQD (reference sequence). CDR3 loop: CASSGDRRNSPLHF. The CDR3, as DNA: TGCGCCAGCAGTGGGGACAGGCGAAATTCACCCCTCCACTTT.

This chain links TRBV10-2 with TRBJ1-4; no definite D call. The CDR3 is 17 amino acids. Germline V gene data show CDR1 as WSHSY and CDR2 as SAAADI. Trimming shortened V by 6 bases and J by 0 bases, and 17 bases separated the two germline ends. The CDR3 protein is CASSDTRNTATNEKLFF. In nucleotides, the CDR3 is TGCGCCAGCAGCGACACCAGGAATACTGCAACTAATGAAAAACTGTTTTTT.

This clone was seen more than once but under ten times. The chain joins TRBV19 to TRBJ1-6; D might be TRBD1 (6 bases). This CDR3 is 17 amino acids long. Germline V lookup: CDR1 LNHDA, CDR2 SQIVND (reference sequence). The germline V and J ends were trimmed by 4 bases and 7 bases, with 20 bases remaining between them. Here the CDR3 reads CASSKGKAAGVNSPLHF. In DNA form, the CDR3 reads TGTGCCAGTAGTAAGGGGAAGGCGGCAGGGGTGAATTCACCCCTCCACTTT.

The genes are TRBV25-1 and TRBJ2-5, with TRBD1 as a possible D gene (5 bases). Trimming pared 2 bases from V and 2 bases from J, leaving 12 bases between. The CDR3 totals 15 residues. CDR1 is MGHDK, CDR2 SYGVNS, per germline. The CDR3 DNA reads TGTGCCAGCAGTGAAGGGAACAGGTTTCAAGAGACCCAGTACTTC. It codes for CASSEGNRFQETQYF. Using reference TRBV25-1 and TRBJ2-5 for the parts outside the CDR3, the full variable domain is EADIYQTPRYLVIGTGKKITLECSQTMGHDKMYWYQQDPGMELHLIHYSYGVNSTEKGDLSSESTVSRIRTEHFPLTLESARPSHTSQYLCASSEGNRFQETQYFGPGTRLLVL.

By frequency in the sample, this clone is medium-sized. The V call is TRBV2, the J call TRBJ2-2; 11 bases agree with TRBD1. The CDR3 contains 15 residues. The germline V gene encodes CDR1 SNHLY and CDR2 FYNNEI. The junction had 3 bases not matched to a gene; V was cut back by 6 bases and J by 3 bases. CDR3 sequence: CASRLDRGHTGELFF. CDR3 bases: TGTGCCAGCAGACTGGACAGGGGGCACACCGGGGAGCTGTTTTTT.